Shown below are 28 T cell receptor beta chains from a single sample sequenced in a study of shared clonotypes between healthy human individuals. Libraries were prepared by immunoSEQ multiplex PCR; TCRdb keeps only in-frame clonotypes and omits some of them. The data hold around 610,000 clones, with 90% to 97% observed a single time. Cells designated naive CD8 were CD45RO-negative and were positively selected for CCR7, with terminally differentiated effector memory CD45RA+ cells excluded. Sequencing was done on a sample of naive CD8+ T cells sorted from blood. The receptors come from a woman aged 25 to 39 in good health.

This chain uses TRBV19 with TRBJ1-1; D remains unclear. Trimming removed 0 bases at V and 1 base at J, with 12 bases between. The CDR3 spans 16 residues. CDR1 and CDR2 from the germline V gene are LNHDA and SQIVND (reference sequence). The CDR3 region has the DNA TGTGCCAGTAGTATAGACAGCCACCTGGGGAACACTGAAGCTTTCTTT. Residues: CASSIDSHLGNTEAFF. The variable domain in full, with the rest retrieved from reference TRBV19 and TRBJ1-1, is DGGITQSPKYLFRKEGQNVTLSCEQNLNHDAMYWYRQDPGQGLRLIYYSQIVNDFQKGDIAEGYSVSREKKESFPLTVTSAQKNPTAFYLCASSIDSHLGNTEAFFGQGTRLTVV.

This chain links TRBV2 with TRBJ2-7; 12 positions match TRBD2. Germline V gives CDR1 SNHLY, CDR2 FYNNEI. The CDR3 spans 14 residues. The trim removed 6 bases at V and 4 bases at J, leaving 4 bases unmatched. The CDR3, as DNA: TGTGCCAGCAGAACTACTAGCGGGAGGTACGAGCAGTACTTC. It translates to CASRTTSGRYEQYF. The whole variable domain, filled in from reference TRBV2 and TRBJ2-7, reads EPEVTQTPSHQVTQMGQEVILRCVPISNHLYFYWYRQILGQKVEFLVSFYNNEISEKSEIFDDQFSVERPDGSNFTLKIRSTKLEDSAMYFCASRTTSGRYEQYFGPGTRLTVT.

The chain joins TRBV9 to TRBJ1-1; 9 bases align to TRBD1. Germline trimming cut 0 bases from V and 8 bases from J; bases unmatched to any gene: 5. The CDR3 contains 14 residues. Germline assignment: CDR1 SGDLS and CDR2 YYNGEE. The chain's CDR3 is CASSVEGTGLEAFF. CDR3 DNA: TGTGCCAGCAGCGTAGAAGGGACAGGGCTAGAAGCTTTCTTT.

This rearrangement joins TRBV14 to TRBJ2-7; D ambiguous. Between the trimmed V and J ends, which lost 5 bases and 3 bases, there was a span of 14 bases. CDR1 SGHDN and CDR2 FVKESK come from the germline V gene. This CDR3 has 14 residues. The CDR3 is CASSTPSSLYEQYF. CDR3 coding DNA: TGTGCCAGCAGCACCCCATCGTCTCTCTACGAGCAGTACTTC. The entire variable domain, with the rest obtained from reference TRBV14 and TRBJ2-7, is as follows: EAGVTQFPSHSVIEKGQTVTLRCDPISGHDNLYWYRRVMGKEIKFLLHFVKESKQDESGMPNNRFLAERTGGTYSTLKVQPAELEDSGVYFCASSTPSSLYEQYFGPGTRLTVT.

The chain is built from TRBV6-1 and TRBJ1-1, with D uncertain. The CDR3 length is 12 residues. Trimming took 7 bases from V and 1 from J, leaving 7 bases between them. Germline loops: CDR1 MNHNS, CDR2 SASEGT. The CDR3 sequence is CASTRGNTEAFF. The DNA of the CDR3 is TGTGCCAGCACCCGGGGGAACACTGAAGCTTTCTTT.

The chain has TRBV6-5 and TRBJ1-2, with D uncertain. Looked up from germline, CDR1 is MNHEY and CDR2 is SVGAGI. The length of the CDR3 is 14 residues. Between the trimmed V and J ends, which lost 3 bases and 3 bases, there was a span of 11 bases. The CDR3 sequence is CASSYGREYYGYTF. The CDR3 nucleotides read TGTGCCAGCAGTTATGGGCGAGAATACTATGGCTACACCTTC.

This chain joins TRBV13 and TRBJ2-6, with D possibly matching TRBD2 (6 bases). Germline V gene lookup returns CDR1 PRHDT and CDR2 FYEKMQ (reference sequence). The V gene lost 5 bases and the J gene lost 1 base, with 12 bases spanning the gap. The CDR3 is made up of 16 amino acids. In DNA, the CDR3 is TGTGCCAGCAGCATCCCCGGGACTTCTGGGGCCAACGTCCTGACTTTC. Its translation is CASSIPGTSGANVLTF. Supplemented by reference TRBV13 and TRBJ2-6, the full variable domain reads AAGVIQSPRHLIKEKRETATLKCYPIPRHDTVYWYQQGPGQDPQFLISFYEKMQSDKGSIPDRFSAQQFSDYHSELNMSSLELGDSALYFCASSIPGTSGANVLTFGAGSRLTVL.

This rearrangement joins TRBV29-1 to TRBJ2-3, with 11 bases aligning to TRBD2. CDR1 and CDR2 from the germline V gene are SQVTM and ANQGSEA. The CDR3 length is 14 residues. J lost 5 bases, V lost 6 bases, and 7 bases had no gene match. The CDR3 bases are TGCAGCGTCTTACTAGCGGGAGCTGTAGATACGCAGTATTTT. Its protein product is CSVLLAGAVDTQYF.

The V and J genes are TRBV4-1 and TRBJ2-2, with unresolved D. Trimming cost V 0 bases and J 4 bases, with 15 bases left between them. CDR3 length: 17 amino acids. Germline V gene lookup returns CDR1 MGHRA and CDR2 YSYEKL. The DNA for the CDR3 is TGCGCCAGCAGCCAAGAGCCCCCGCTCAGGACCACCGGGGAGCTGTTTTTT. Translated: CASSQEPPLRTTGELFF.

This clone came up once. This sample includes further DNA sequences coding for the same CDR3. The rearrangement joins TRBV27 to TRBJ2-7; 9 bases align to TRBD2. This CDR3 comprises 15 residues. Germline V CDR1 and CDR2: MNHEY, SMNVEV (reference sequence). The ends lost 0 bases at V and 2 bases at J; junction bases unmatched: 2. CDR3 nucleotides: TGTGCCAGCAGTTTATCGCCTAGCGGGACCTACGAGCAGTACTTC. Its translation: CASSLSPSGTYEQYF.

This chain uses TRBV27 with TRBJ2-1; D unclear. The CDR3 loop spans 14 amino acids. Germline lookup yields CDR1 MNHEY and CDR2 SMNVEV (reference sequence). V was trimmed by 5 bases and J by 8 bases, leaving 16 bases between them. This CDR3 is CASSPLLPDDEQFF. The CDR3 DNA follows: TGTGCCAGCAGTCCCCTTTTACCCGATGATGAGCAGTTCTTC.

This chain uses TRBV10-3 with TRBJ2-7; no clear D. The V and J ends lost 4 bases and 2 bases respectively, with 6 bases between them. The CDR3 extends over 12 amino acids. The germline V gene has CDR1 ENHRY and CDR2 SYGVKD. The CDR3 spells CAISGSAYEQYF. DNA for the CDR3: TGTGCCATCAGTGGTTCCGCCTACGAGCAGTACTTC.

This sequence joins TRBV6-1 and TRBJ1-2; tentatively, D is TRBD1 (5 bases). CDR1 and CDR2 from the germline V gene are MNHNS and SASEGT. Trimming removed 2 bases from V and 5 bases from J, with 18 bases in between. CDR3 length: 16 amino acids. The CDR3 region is CASSESSRAPLYGYTF. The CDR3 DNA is TGTGCCAGCAGTGAAAGTTCCAGGGCCCCACTTTATGGCTACACCTTC.

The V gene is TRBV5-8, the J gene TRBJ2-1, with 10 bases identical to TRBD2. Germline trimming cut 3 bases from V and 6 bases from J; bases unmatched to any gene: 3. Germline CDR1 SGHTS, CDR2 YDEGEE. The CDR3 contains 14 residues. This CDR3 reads CASSYGLAVNEQFF. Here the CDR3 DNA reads TGTGCCAGCAGCTACGGACTAGCGGTCAATGAGCAGTTCTTC. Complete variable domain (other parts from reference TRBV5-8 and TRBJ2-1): EAGVTQSPTHLIKTRGQQATLRCSPISGHTSVYWYQQALGLGLQFLLWYDEGEERNRGNFPPRFSGRQFPNYSSELNVNALELEDSALYLCASSYGLAVNEQFFGPGTRLTVL.

DNA for the CDR3: TGTGCCAGCAGTCTGACCGGGACAGGGAATGAAAAACTGTTTTTT. Encoded protein: CASSLTGTGNEKLFF. The genes are TRBV2 and TRBJ1-4, with 9 positions matching TRBD1. V lost 5 bases, J lost 5 bases, and 6 bases stayed unmatched. The CDR3 consists of 15 residues. From germline, CDR1 is SNHLY and CDR2 FYNNEI.

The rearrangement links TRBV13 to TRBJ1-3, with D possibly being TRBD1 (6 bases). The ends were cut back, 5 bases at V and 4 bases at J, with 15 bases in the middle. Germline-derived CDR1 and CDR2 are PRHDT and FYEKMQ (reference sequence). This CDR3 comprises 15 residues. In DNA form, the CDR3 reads TGTGCCAGCAGCCCGGACAGCTCGGGCGGAAACACCATATATTTT. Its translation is CASSPDSSGGNTIYF.

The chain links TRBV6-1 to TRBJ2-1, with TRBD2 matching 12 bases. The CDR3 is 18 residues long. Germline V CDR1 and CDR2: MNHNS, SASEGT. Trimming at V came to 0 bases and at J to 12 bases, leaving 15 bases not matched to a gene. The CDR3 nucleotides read TGTGCCAGCAGTGAAGCGCTTCATAGGACTAGCGGGATCAGTGGGCAGTTCTTC. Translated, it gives CASSEALHRTSGISGQFF.

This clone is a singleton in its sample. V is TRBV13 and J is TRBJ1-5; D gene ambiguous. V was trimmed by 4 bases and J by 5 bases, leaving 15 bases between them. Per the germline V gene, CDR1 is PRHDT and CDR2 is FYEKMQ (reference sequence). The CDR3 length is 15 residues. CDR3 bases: TGTGCCAGCAGCTCCGGGCCCCAGAGCGATCAGCCCCAGCATTTT. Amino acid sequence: CASSSGPQSDQPQHF.

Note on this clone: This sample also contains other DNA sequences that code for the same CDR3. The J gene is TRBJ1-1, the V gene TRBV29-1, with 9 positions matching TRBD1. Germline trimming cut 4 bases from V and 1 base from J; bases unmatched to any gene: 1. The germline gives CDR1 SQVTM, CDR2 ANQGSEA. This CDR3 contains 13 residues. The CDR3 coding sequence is TGCAGCGTTGTGGGACAGGGGAACACTGAAGCTTTCTTT. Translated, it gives CSVVGQGNTEAFF.

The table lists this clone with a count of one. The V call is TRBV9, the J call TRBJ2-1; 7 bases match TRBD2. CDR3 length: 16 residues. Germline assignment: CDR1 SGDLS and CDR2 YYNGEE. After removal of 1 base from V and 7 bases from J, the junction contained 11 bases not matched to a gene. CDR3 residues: CASSVRGGSGENEQFF. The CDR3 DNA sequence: TGTGCCAGCAGCGTACGGGGCGGGAGCGGCGAGAATGAGCAGTTCTTC.

The CDR3 reads CASSVDSGNEQYF. Here the CDR3 DNA reads TGTGCCAGCAGCGTAGATTCAGGGAACGAGCAGTACTTC. The chain combines TRBV9 with TRBJ2-7; D might be TRBD1 (5 bases). V was trimmed by 0 bases and J by 5 bases, leaving 9 bases between them. The CDR3 has 13 amino acids. Per the germline V gene, CDR1 is SGDLS and CDR2 is YYNGEE.

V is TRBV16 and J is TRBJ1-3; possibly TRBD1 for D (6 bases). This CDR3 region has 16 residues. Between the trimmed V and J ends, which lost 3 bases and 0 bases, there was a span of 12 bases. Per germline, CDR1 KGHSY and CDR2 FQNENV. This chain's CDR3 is CASSHFDRTSGNTIYF. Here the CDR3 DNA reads TGTGCCAGCAGCCATTTCGACAGGACCTCTGGAAACACCATATATTTT.

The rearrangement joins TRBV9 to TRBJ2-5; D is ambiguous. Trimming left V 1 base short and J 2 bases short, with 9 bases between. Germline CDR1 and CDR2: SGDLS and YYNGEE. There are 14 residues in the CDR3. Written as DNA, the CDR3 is TGTGCCAGCAGCGTAACCACGACTCAAGAGACCCAGTACTTC. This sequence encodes CASSVTTTQETQYF.

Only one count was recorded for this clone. CDR3 sequence: CASRGDPSSYNEQFF. The CDR3 coding sequence is TGTGCCAGCAGGGGAGACCCCAGCTCCTACAATGAGCAGTTCTTC. The gene calls are TRBV6-5 and TRBJ2-1; a weak D match, TRBD2 (5 bases). The CDR3 spans 15 residues. Per germline, CDR1 MNHEY and CDR2 SVGAGI. V lost 6 bases and J 0 bases, leaving 12 bases between the germline ends.

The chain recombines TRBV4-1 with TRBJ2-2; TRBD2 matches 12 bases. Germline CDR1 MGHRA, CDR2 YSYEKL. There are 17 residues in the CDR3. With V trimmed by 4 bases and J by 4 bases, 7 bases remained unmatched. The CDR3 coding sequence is TGCGCCAGCAGCCTCGGACTAGCGGGATGGGTCACCGGGGAGCTGTTTTTT. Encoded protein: CASSLGLAGWVTGELFF.

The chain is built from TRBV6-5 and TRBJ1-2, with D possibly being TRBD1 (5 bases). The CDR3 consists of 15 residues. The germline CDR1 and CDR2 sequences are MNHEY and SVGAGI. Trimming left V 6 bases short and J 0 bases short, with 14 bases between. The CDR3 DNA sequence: TGTGCCAGCAGCCCTGGGACCGCCTCTAACTATGGCTACACCTTC. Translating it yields CASSPGTASNYGYTF.

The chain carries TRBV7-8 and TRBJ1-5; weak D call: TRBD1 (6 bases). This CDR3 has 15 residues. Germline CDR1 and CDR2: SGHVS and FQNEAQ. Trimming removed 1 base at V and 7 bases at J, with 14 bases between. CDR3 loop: CASSLGLGARQPQHF. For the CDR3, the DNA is TGTGCCAGCAGCTTAGGGTTGGGGGCTCGCCAGCCCCAGCATTTT.

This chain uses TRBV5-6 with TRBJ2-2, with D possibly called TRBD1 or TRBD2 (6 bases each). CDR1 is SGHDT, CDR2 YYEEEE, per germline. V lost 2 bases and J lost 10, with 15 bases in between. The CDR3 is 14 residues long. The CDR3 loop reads CASSFNTGAEELFF. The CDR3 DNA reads TGTGCCAGCAGCTTTAATACGGGGGCCGAGGAGCTGTTTTTT.